This TCR beta chain was documented in a study of T cells in Graves' hyperthyroidism and ophthalmopathy. Each diagnosis drew on symptoms, thyroxine, TRAb, thyroid ultrasound and orbital computed tomography findings. An approximately 10 ml volume of fresh peripheral blood provided the PBMCs. It was RNA transcripts that yielded the amplified TCR beta CDR3 regions. First-round RT-PCR targeting the TCR CDR3 was performed with the HTBI primer set. Via MiXCR, TCRdb re-called the multiplex PCR reads, giving one row per CDR3 protein. The sample consists of approximately 260,000 distinct CDR3 sequences, approximately 14% of them appearing once. This sequence was found in a woman in her forties or fifties with Graves' hyperthyroidism that later progressed to Graves' ophthalmopathy. Sequencing was performed on blood.

DNA of the CDR3: TGTGCCAGCAGTGTATCCGGGACTAGCGGGAGGGGAGTAGATACGCAGTATTTT. This gives the protein CASSVSGTSGRGVDTQYF. The rearrangement links TRBV6-1 to TRBJ2-3; 16 nucleotides agree with TRBD2. This CDR3 comprises 18 residues. Germline V CDR1 and CDR2: MNHNS, SASEGT. V was pared by 4 bases and J by 5 bases, with 9 bases of the junction left unmatched.